These 21 T cell receptor beta chains were sequenced from one sample in a study of early T cells in non-severe SARS-CoV-2 infection. TCRdb redid the calling of the 5' RACE reads with MiXCR, one entry per CDR3 protein. The sample yields some 71,000 distinct CDR3 sequences, 12% seen once. Input material: whole blood. The receptors originated from an adult who was a healthcare worker with PCR-confirmed SARS-CoV-2 infection or an uninfected control (not recorded which).

This clonotype was counted at least ten times. For the CDR3, the DNA is TGCGCCAGCAGCCCCCGGGACAGGGATGTAGATACGCAGTATTTT. Encoded protein: CASSPRDRDVDTQYF. The chain combines TRBV5-1 with TRBJ2-3; TRBD1 matches 9 bases. V trimming: 4 bases; J trimming: 5 bases; junction bases outside the gene matches: 8. This CDR3 is 15 amino acids long. Germline V lookup: CDR1 SGHRS, CDR2 YFSETQ.

This clonotype has just a few counts. The chain carries TRBV29-1 and TRBJ2-3, with 11 bases fitting TRBD1. Unmatched junction bases numbered 5, after V lost 4 bases and J lost 5 bases. Germline CDR1 reads SQVTM; CDR2 reads ANQGSEA. This CDR3 is 14 amino acids long. The DNA for the CDR3 is TGCAGCGTTGCACAGGGACAGGGGGTAGATACGCAGTATTTT. Its translation is CSVAQGQGVDTQYF.

This clonotype occurred many times. This chain uses TRBV7-3 with TRBJ2-1; D is perhaps TRBD2 (5 bases). This CDR3 is built from 14 residues. Trimming pared 5 bases from V and 6 bases from J, leaving 14 bases between. Germline V gene lookup returns CDR1 SGHTA and CDR2 FQGTGA. CDR3 residues: CASSEMGASNEQFF. CDR3 nucleotide sequence: TGTGCCAGCAGCGAAATGGGAGCTAGCAATGAGCAGTTCTTC.

The chain recombines TRBV29-1 with TRBJ1-5; D gene uncertain. Trimming cost V 4 bases and J 0 bases, with 10 bases left between them. The CDR3 consists of 14 residues. Germline V CDR1 and CDR2: SQVTM, ANQGSEA. For the CDR3, the DNA is TGCAGCGTTGTCGAGGGCAATAGCAATCAGCCCCAGCATTTT. Its translation: CSVVEGNSNQPQHF.

This clonotype was counted ten times or more. The V call is TRBV3-1, the J call TRBJ1-6; TRBD1 matches 7 bases. Trimming took 1 base from V and 9 from J; bases not matched to a gene: 9. The CDR3 sequence is 16 residues long. Germline CDR1 reads LGHDT; CDR2 reads YNNKEL (reference sequence). The CDR3 spells CASSQGEGAESSPLHF. CDR3 nucleotide sequence: TGTGCCAGCAGCCAAGGGGAGGGGGCAGAAAGTTCACCCCTCCACTTT.

This clonotype was counted ten times or more. This chain links TRBV5-1 with TRBJ2-7; D is perhaps TRBD2 (5 bases). The CDR3 is 14 amino acids. Germline CDR1 is SGHRS and CDR2 is YFSETQ. Trimming removed 4 bases from V and 2 bases from J, with 13 bases in between. The CDR3 region is CASSTRRETYEQYF. CDR3 DNA: TGCGCCAGCAGCACCCGACGGGAAACCTACGAGCAGTACTTC.

This chain uses TRBV6-2 or TRBV6-3 with TRBJ2-7; 11 bases are a match to TRBD2. The CDR3 has 16 amino acids. V was pared by 5 bases and J by 4 bases, with 10 bases of the junction left unmatched. CDR1 MNHEY and CDR2 SVGEGT come from the germline V gene. CDR3 in amino acids: CASSGVAGGIPYEQYF. CDR3 nucleotide sequence: TGTGCCAGCAGTGGAGTAGCGGGAGGGATTCCGTACGAGCAGTACTTC.

This clonotype came up many times. V and J are TRBV5-1 and TRBJ2-7; D uncertain. The CDR3 totals 15 residues. CDR1 and CDR2 (germline): SGHRS, YFSETQ. Deletions cut 4 bases from V and 0 bases from J, with 14 bases between. CDR3 protein: CASSTPSGPSYEQYF. As DNA, the CDR3 is TGCGCCAGCAGCACTCCTTCGGGTCCCTCCTACGAGCAGTACTTC.

This clonotype was counted between two and nine times. This chain links TRBV2 with TRBJ2-3, with 7 bases matching TRBD1. This CDR3 is built from 15 residues. CDR1 is SNHLY and CDR2 is FYNNEI in the germline V gene. The V gene end was trimmed by 4 bases and the J gene end by 3 bases; junction bases not matched to a gene: 7. CDR3 loop: CASSGQGSSTDTQYF. The CDR3 nucleotides read TGTGCCAGCAGTGGACAGGGCAGCTCTACAGATACGCAGTATTTT.

This clonotype was counted between two and nine times. The rearrangement joins TRBV6-5 to TRBJ2-4; a possible D gene is TRBD1 (6 bases). Looked up from germline, CDR1 is MNHEY and CDR2 is SVGAGI. The CDR3 loop spans 14 amino acids. Trimming removed 4 bases from V and 8 bases from J, with 15 bases in between. The CDR3 DNA reads as TGTGCCAGCAGTTCAGAATCCAAGGGGGACATTCAGTACTTC. Residues: CASSSESKGDIQYF.

The rearrangement joins TRBV10-3 to TRBJ2-1; D possibly corresponds to TRBD2 (6 bases). This CDR3 has 14 amino acids. V was clipped by 6 bases and J by 4 bases, with 13 bases between them. Germline values: CDR1 ENHRY, CDR2 SYGVKD. CDR3 in amino acids: CAISPTREYNEQFF. The CDR3 bases are TGTGCCATCAGCCCCACGCGGGAATACAATGAGCAGTTCTTC.

This clonotype was seen ten or more times. The chain uses TRBV29-1 and TRBJ2-3; D is unresolved. Germline CDR1 reads SQVTM; CDR2 reads ANQGSEA. The V end lost 7 bases, the J end lost 1 base, and 12 bases lay between the germline ends. The CDR3 is made up of 13 amino acids. The CDR3: CSATRLGTDTQYF. CDR3 coding DNA: TGCAGCGCCACACGCTTGGGCACAGATACGCAGTATTTT.

This clonotype was detected many times. The J gene is TRBJ2-7, the V gene TRBV20-1; possible D gene TRBD2, 6 bases. V lost 6 bases and J 2 bases, leaving 20 bases between the germline ends. Germline-derived CDR1 and CDR2 are DFQATT and SNEGSKA (reference sequence). CDR3 length: 15 amino acids. The CDR3 loop reads CSATWRARGPYEQYF. The CDR3 coding sequence is TGCAGTGCGACGTGGAGGGCGAGGGGCCCCTACGAGCAGTACTTC.

There are many counts of this clonotype. V usage is TRBV6-6 and J usage is TRBJ1-1; no clear D. Germline loops: CDR1 MNHNY, CDR2 SVGAGI (reference sequence). V was shortened by 7 bases and J by 1 base, with 10 bases between the two germline ends. The CDR3 consists of 13 residues. CDR3 protein: CASTRTGNTEAFF. CDR3 DNA: TGTGCCAGCACTAGAACGGGGAACACTGAAGCTTTCTTT.

This clonotype was counted many times. This chain links TRBV9 with TRBJ2-5; D uncertain. The germline CDR1 and CDR2 sequences are SGDLS and YYNGEE. V was clipped by 0 bases and J by 4 bases, with 10 bases between them. The CDR3 covers 14 residues. The CDR3 reads CASSVGGRAETQYF. The CDR3 region has the DNA TGTGCCAGCAGCGTAGGGGGTAGGGCAGAGACCCAGTACTTC.

This clonotype was observed a handful of times. This rearrangement joins TRBV9 to TRBJ1-2; TRBD1 matches at 8 bases. CDR3 length: 15 residues. V trimming: 0 bases; J trimming: 5 bases; junction bases outside the gene matches: 6. CDR1 and CDR2 (germline): SGDLS, YYNGEE. For the CDR3, the DNA is TGTGCCAGCAGCGTAGACCGGGACAGGCGGTATGGCTACACCTTC. Translating gives CASSVDRDRRYGYTF. The whole variable domain, filled in from reference TRBV9 and TRBJ1-2, reads DSGVTQTPKHLITATGQRVTLRCSPRSGDLSVYWYQQSLDQGLQFLIQYYNGEERAKGNILERFSAQQFPDLHSELNLSSLELGDSALYFCASSVDRDRRYGYTFGSGTRLTVV.

The table lists this clonotype with a few counts. The chain is built from TRBV9 and TRBJ2-1; D perhaps matches TRBD2 (6 bases). CDR3 size: 15 residues. Looked up from germline, CDR1 is SGDLS and CDR2 is YYNGEE. Trimming took 3 bases from V and 9 from J, leaving 19 bases between them. This CDR3 reads CASSGAGLGWGEQFF. In DNA, the CDR3 is TGTGCCAGCAGCGGAGCGGGCCTTGGGTGGGGTGAGCAGTTCTTC.

Many counts were recorded for this clonotype. The chain employs TRBV7-2 and TRBJ2-3, with a tentative D call TRBD1 (5 bases). The germline V gene has CDR1 SGHTA and CDR2 FQGNSA. The CDR3 runs to 15 residues. The ends were cut back, 5 bases at V and 1 base at J, with 13 bases in the middle. CDR3 region: CASSQKQARTDTQYF. CDR3 bases: TGTGCCAGCAGCCAGAAACAGGCCCGCACAGATACGCAGTATTTT.

This clonotype was picked up a small number of times. The chain couples TRBV24-1 to TRBJ1-5, with 7 bases that match TRBD1. This CDR3 is built from 14 residues. Trimming removed 11 bases from V and 7 bases from J; junction bases left unmatched: 13. Germline loops: CDR1 KGHDR, CDR2 SFDVKD. CDR3 bases: TGTGCCAACGGGGCCGTCAGGGGGAACCAGCCCCAGCATTTT. This gives the protein CANGAVRGNQPQHF.

There are a few counts of this clonotype. The chain recombines TRBV2 with TRBJ2-3; possibly TRBD1 or TRBD2 for D (6 bases each). The germline V gene encodes CDR1 SNHLY and CDR2 FYNNEI. The CDR3 has 15 residues. V lost 4 bases to trimming and J lost 0 bases, with 11 bases between them. CDR3 nucleotide sequence: TGTGCCAGCAGTGCTGGGGGGACAAGCACAGATACGCAGTATTTT. Translation gives CASSAGGTSTDTQYF.

The chain links TRBV7-6 to TRBJ2-3, with D unresolved. Trimming stripped 5 bases from V and 6 bases from J, with 9 bases between. The germline V gene has CDR1 SGHVS and CDR2 FNYEAQ. The CDR3 is 12 amino acids. CDR3 amino acids: CASSPFGDTQYF. In DNA form, the CDR3 reads TGTGCCAGCAGCCCCTTCGGTGATACGCAGTATTTT.